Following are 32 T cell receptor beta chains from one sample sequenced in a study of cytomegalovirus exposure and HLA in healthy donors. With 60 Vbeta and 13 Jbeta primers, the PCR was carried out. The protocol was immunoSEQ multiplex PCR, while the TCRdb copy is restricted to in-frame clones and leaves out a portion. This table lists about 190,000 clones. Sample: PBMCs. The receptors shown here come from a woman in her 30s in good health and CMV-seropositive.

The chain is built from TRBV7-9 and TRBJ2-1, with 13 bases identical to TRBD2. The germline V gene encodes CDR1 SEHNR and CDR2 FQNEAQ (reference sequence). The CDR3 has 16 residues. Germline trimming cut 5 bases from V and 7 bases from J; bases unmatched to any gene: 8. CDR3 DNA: TGTGCCAGCAGCCCGAGGGGACTAGCGGGGCGGAATGAGCAGTTCTTC. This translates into CASSPRGLAGRNEQFF.

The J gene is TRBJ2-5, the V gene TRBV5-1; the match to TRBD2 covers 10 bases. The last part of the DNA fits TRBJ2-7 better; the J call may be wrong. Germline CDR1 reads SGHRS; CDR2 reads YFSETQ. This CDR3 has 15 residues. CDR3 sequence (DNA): TGCGCCAGCAGCTTGGTAGCGGGAGGTAGTTACGAGCAGTACTTC. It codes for CASSLVAGGSYEQYF.

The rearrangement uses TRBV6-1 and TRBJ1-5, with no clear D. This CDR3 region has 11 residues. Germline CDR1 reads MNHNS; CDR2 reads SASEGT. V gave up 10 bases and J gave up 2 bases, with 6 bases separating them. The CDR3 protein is CAIAGNQPQHF. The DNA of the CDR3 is TGTGCCATAGCGGGCAATCAGCCCCAGCATTTT.

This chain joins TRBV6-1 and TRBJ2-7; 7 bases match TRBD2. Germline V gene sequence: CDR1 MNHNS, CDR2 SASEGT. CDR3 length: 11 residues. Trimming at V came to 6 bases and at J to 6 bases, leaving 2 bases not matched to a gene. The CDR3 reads CASRGGVEQYF. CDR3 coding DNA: TGTGCCAGCAGGGGGGGGGTCGAGCAGTACTTC.

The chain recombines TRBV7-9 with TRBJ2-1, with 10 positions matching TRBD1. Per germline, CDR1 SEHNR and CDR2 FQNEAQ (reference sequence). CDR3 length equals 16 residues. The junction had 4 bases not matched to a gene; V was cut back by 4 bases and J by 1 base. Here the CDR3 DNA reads TGTGCCAGCAGCTACGGGACAGGGGTTTCCTACAATGAGCAGTTCTTC. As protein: CASSYGTGVSYNEQFF.

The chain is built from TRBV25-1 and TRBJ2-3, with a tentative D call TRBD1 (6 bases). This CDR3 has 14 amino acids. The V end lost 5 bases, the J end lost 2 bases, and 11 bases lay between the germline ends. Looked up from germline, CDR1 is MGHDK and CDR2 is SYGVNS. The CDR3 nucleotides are TGTGCCAGCAGTCCCAGGGGAGCCACAGATACGCAGTATTTT. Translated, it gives CASSPRGATDTQYF.

In nucleotides, the CDR3 is TGTGCCAGCACCCTAGGGGGCCTTACCTACACTGAAGCTTTCTTT. Translating gives CASTLGGLTYTEAFF. The J gene is TRBJ1-1, the V gene TRBV2, with 7 bases that match TRBD1. This CDR3 comprises 15 residues. J was trimmed by 3 bases and V by 7 bases; bases with no gene match: 11. The V gene's germline CDR1 is SNHLY and CDR2 FYNNEI.

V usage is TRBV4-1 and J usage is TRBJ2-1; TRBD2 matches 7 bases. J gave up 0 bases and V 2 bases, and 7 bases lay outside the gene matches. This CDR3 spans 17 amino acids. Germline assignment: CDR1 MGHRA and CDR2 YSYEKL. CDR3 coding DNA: TGCGCCAGCAGCCAAAGACTAGCCAAGGACTCCTACAATGAGCAGTTCTTC. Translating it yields CASSQRLAKDSYNEQFF.

The DNA of the CDR3 is TGTGCCAGCAGCTCCGGGACTAGCGGGAGAGAGACCCAGTACTTC. It is translated as CASSSGTSGRETQYF. The V gene is TRBV5-8, the J gene TRBJ2-5; 14 nucleotides match TRBD2. V dropped 3 bases and J dropped 4; count of bases not matched to a gene: 2. Germline CDR1 reads SGHTS; CDR2 reads YDEGEE. The CDR3 totals 15 residues.

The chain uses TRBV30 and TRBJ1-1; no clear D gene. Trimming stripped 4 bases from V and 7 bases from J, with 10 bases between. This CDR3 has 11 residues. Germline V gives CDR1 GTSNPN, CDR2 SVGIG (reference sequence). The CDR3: CAWTTLIEAFF. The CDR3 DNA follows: TGTGCCTGGACTACCCTCATTGAAGCTTTCTTT.

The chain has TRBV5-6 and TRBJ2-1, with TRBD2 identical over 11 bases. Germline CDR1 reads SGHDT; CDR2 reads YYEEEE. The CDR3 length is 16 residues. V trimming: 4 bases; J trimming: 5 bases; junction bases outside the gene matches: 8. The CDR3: CASSLELAGVDNEQFF. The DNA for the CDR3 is TGTGCCAGCAGCCTGGAACTAGCGGGGGTTGACAATGAGCAGTTCTTC.

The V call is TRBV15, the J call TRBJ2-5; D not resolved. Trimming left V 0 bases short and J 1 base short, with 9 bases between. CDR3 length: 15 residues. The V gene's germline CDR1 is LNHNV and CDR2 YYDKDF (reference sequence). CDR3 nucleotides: TGTGCCACCAGCAGAGAGTTGCTAGTCCAAGAGACCCAGTACTTC. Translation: CATSRELLVQETQYF.

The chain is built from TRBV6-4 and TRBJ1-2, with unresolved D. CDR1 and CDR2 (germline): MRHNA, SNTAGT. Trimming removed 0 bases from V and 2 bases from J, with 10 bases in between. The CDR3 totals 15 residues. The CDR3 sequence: CASSDSAGLNYGYTF. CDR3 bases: TGTGCCAGCAGTGACTCGGCAGGTCTAAACTATGGCTACACCTTC.

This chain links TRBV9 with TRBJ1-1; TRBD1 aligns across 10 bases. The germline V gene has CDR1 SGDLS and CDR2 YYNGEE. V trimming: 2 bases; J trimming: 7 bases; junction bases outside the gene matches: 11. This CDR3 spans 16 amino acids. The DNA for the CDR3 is TGTGCCAGCAGCGTGGGACAGGGGAAATTTTGGGATGAAGCTTTCTTT. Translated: CASSVGQGKFWDEAFF.

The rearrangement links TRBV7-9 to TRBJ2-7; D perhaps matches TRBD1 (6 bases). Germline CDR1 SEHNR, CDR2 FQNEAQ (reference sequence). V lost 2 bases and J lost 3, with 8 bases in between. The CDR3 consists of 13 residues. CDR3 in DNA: TGTGCCAGCAGCTTAAGCAGGGGCTACGAGCAGTACTTC. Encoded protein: CASSLSRGYEQYF.

CDR3: CASSPGRGRATPRNEQFF. In nucleotides, the CDR3 is TGTGCCAGCAGCCCCGGGAGGGGGAGGGCCACCCCCAGGAATGAGCAGTTCTTC. The chain is built from TRBV7-2 and TRBJ2-1; TRBD2 aligns across 8 bases. The CDR3 loop spans 18 amino acids. Trimming at V came to 5 bases and at J to 7 bases, leaving 19 bases not matched to a gene. The germline CDR1 and CDR2 sequences are SGHTA and FQGNSA.

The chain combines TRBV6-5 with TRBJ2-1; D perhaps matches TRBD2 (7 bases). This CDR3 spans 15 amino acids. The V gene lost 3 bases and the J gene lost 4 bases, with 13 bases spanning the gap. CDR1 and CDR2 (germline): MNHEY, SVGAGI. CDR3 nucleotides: TGTGCCAGCAGTTATGGCGGGGGCCAGTACAATGAGCAGTTCTTC. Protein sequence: CASSYGGGQYNEQFF.

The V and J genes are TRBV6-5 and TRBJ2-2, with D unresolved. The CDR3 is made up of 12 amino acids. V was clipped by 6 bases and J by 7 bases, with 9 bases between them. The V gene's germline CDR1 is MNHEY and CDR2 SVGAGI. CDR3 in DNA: TGTGCCAGCAGCCCGCGTTACGGGGAGCTGTTTTTT. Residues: CASSPRYGELFF.

This CDR3 reads CASSVGVNERDIPYEQYF. CDR3 nucleotide sequence: TGTGCCAGCAGCGTAGGAGTGAATGAGCGGGACATCCCCTACGAGCAGTACTTC. The chain has TRBV9 and TRBJ2-7; maybe TRBD2 (7 bases). The CDR3 is 18 residues long. From germline, CDR1 is SGDLS and CDR2 YYNGEE. Deletions cut 0 bases from V and 2 bases from J, with 21 bases between.

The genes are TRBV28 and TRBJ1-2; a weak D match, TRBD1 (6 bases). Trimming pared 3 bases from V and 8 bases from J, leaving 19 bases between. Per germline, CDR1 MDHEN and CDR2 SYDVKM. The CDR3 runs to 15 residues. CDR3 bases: TGTGCCAGCAGTTTCCCTCTCGGGGGGGCTGAAGGCTACACCTTC. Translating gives CASSFPLGGAEGYTF.

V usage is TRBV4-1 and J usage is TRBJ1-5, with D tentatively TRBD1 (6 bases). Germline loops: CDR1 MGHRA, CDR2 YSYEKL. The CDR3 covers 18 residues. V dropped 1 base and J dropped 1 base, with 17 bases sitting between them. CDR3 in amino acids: CASSQVSGADWSNQPQHF. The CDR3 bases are TGCGCCAGCAGCCAAGTTTCAGGGGCGGATTGGAGCAATCAGCCCCAGCATTTT.

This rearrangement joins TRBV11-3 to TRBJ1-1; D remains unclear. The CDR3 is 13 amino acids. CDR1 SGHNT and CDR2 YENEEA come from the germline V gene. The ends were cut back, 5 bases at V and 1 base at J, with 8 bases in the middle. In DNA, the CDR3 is TGTGCCAGCAGCCAGCAGGCGAACACTGAAGCTTTCTTT. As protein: CASSQQANTEAFF.

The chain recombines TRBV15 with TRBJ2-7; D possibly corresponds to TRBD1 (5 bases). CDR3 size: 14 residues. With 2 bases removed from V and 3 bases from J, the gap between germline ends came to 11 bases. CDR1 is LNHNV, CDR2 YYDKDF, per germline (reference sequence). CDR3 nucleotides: TGTGCCACCAGCAGACCCGACAGCCGCTACGAGCAGTACTTC. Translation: CATSRPDSRYEQYF.

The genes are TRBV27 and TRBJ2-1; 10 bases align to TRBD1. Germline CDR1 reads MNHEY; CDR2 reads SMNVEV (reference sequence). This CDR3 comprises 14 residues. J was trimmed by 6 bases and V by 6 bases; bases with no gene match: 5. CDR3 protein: CASSSGQGLNEQFF. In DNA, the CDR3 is TGTGCCAGCAGCTCGGGACAGGGGCTCAATGAGCAGTTCTTC.

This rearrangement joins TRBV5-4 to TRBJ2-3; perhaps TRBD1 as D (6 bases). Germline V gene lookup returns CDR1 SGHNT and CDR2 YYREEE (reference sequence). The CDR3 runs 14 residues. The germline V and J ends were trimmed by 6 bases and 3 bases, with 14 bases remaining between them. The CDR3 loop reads CASTEQGLTDTQYF. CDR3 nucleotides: TGTGCCAGCACCGAACAGGGTCTAACAGATACGCAGTATTTT.

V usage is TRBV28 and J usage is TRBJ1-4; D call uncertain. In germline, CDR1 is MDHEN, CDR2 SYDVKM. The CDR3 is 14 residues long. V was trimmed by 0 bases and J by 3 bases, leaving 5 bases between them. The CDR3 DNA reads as TGTGCCAGCAGTTTATGGAGTTCTAATGAAAAACTGTTTTTT. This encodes CASSLWSSNEKLFF.

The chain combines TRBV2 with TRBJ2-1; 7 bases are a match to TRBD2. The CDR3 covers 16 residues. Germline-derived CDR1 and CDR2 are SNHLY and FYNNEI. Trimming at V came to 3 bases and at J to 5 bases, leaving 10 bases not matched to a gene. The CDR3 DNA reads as TGTGCCAGCAGTGAGAAAGGGCTAGCGGTCCACAATGAGCAGTTCTTC. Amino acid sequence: CASSEKGLAVHNEQFF.

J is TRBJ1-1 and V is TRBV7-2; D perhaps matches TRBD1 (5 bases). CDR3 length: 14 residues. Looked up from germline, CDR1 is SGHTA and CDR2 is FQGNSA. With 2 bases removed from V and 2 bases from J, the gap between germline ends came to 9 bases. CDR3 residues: CASSLYQGNTEAFF. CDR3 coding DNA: TGTGCCAGCAGCTTATACCAGGGTAACACTGAAGCTTTCTTT.

CDR3 residues: CASRGLAGGEDTQYF. CDR3 nucleotide sequence: TGTGCCAGCAGGGGACTAGCGGGGGGGGAAGATACGCAGTATTTT. The genes are TRBV2 and TRBJ2-3; 16 nucleotides match TRBD2. Germline loops: CDR1 SNHLY, CDR2 FYNNEI. J lost 5 bases, V lost 6 bases, and 2 bases had no gene match. The CDR3 contains 15 residues.

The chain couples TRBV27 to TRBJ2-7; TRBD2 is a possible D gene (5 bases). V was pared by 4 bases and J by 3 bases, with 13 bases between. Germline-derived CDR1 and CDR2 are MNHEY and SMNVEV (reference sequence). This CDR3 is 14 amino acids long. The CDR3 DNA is TGTGCCAGCAGTTCCTCCCTAGCTGGCTACGAGCAGTACTTC. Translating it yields CASSSSLAGYEQYF.

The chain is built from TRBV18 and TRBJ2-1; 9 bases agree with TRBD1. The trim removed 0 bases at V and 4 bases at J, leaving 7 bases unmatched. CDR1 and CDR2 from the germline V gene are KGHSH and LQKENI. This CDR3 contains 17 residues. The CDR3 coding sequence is TGTGCCAGCTCACCACCGGGACCAGGACAGGGGTACAATGAGCAGTTCTTC. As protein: CASSPPGPGQGYNEQFF. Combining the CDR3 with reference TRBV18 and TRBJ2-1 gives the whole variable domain NAGVMQNPRHLVRRRGQEARLRCSPMKGHSHVYWYRQLPEEGLKFMVYLQKENIIDESGMPKERFSAEFPKEGPSILRIQQVVRGDSAAYFCASSPPGPGQGYNEQFFGPGTRLTVL.

In nucleotides, the CDR3 is TGTGCCAGCTCAGGACAAAACTACGAGCAGTACTTC. Residues: CASSGQNYEQYF. This sequence joins TRBV18 and TRBJ2-7; possibly TRBD1 for D (5 bases). Germline V CDR1 and CDR2: KGHSH, LQKENI. The length of the CDR3 is 12 residues. Trimming took 5 bases from V and 3 from J, leaving 8 bases between them.